Following are 7 T cell receptor beta chains from one sample sequenced in a study of OX40 agonist ivuxolimab in advanced cancers. Repertoires were generated with immunoSEQ multiplex PCR, while TCRdb's copy carries only in-frame clones and drops some. This table holds about 62,000 clones, 79% found once. The specimen comprised CD4+ or CD8+ T cells sorted from blood, sampled in a trial of the OX40 agonist ivuxolimab. These receptors originate from an adult with an advanced solid tumor such as melanoma, head and neck, liver or kidney cancer.

The chain links TRBV9 to TRBJ2-2; TRBD2 aligns across 12 bases. Per germline, CDR1 SGDLS and CDR2 YYNGEE. Trimming cost V 3 bases and J 5 bases; bases outside gene matches: 2. CDR3 size: 15 residues. For the CDR3, the DNA is TGTGCCAGCAGCGCCCTAGCGGGAGGGACCGGGGAGCTGTTTTTT. Its translation is CASSALAGGTGELFF.

This clone occurred once. The chain employs TRBV9 and TRBJ1-1, with a weak D call TRBD1 (6 bases). The V gene lost 4 bases and the J gene lost 0 bases, with 13 bases spanning the gap. The germline CDR1 and CDR2 sequences are SGDLS and YYNGEE. This CDR3 is built from 15 residues. The DNA of the CDR3 is TGTGCCAGCAGCAGGACAGACTACATGAACACTGAAGCTTTCTTT. Translation gives CASSRTDYMNTEAFF.

This clone was observed a handful of times. The rearrangement joins TRBV11-2 to TRBJ1-2, with D perhaps TRBD1 (6 bases). CDR1 is SGHAT and CDR2 is FQNNGV in the germline V gene. The CDR3 has 15 amino acids. Trimming shortened V by 2 bases and J by 3 bases, and 13 bases separated the two germline ends. CDR3 loop: CASSLLGGGYYGYTF. Written as DNA, the CDR3 is TGTGCCAGCAGCTTACTGGGGGGCGGGTACTATGGCTACACCTTC.

The CDR3 DNA follows: TGTGCCAGCAGCCGGAGAATCACAGATACGCAGTATTTT. Its translation is CASSRRITDTQYF. The chain combines TRBV7-2 with TRBJ2-3; D ambiguous. The germline V gene has CDR1 SGHTA and CDR2 FQGNSA. There are 13 residues in the CDR3. The germline V and J ends were trimmed by 5 bases and 2 bases, with 8 bases remaining between them.

The chain links TRBV28 to TRBJ2-4; possible D gene TRBD2, 5 bases. Per the germline V gene, CDR1 is MDHEN and CDR2 is SYDVKM. The V end lost 4 bases, the J end lost 6 bases, and 13 bases lay between the germline ends. The CDR3 is 14 residues long. CDR3 region: CASSSTSEGNIQYF. The CDR3 DNA reads TGTGCCAGCAGTTCCACCTCCGAGGGAAACATTCAGTACTTC.

The genes are TRBV2 and TRBJ1-2; D is undetermined. CDR1 and CDR2 from the germline V gene are SNHLY and FYNNEI. The CDR3 totals 14 residues. Trimming pared 8 bases from V and 2 bases from J, leaving 15 bases between. This CDR3 is CASSTFTANYGYTF. CDR3 bases: TGTGCCAGCTCTACTTTTACAGCGAACTATGGCTACACCTTC.

The V gene is TRBV27, the J gene TRBJ1-5, with TRBD1 as a possible D gene (6 bases). Trimming shortened V by 2 bases and J by 5 bases, and 13 bases separated the two germline ends. The germline CDR1 and CDR2 sequences are MNHEY and SMNVEV (reference sequence). This CDR3 contains 15 residues. The chain's CDR3 is CASSLNRERHQPQHF. CDR3 coding DNA: TGTGCCAGCAGTTTAAACAGGGAAAGGCATCAGCCCCAGCATTTT.